These T cell receptor beta chains were read from a single sample in a study of blood T cell repertoires in COVID-19. Sequencing used immunoSEQ multiplex PCR; TCRdb keeps in-frame clones, though not all of them. The profile shows about 380,000 clones, roughly 86% of them singletons. The source material was peripheral blood. The receptors originated from a human donor with acute or convalescent COVID-19. The donor label of this sample is uncertain. The CDR3 runs from the conserved cysteine through the conserved F or W. Each record gives: J gene, V gene, clone size, D gene, CDR3 length, CDR3 DNA, CDR3 protein. The D gene is left open where the match is weak. Clone size is given for some rows only: seen once, a few or many times, or a class if the clone is expanded.

TRBJ1-4	TRBV12-3/TRBV12-4	few	-	13	TGTGCCAGCAGAAAGGGAGCTAATGAAAAACTGTTTTTT	CASRKGANEKLFF
TRBJ2-3	TRBV7-2	once	-	15	TGTGCCAGCAGCCTTCTCGGACTTCGCACAGATACGCAGTATTTT	CASSLLGLRTDTQYF
TRBJ1-2	TRBV5-4	few	TRBD1	15	TGTGCCAGCAGCGGTCGGGTAGGGGGCTTCTATGGCTACACCTTC	CASSGRVGGFYGYTF
TRBJ2-1	TRBV30	-	-	13	TGTGCCTGGAGTGTACTAAACGACAATGAGCAGTTCTTC	CAWSVLNDNEQFF
TRBJ1-3	TRBV7-6	-	-	14	TGTGCCAGCAGCTTAGAGCGACGGGGAAACACCATATATTTT	CASSLERRGNTIYF
TRBJ1-6	TRBV7-2	-	-	15	TGTGCCAGCAGTCTCCAGGGATCCTATAATTCACCCCTCCACTTT	CASSLQGSYNSPLHF
TRBJ2-2	TRBV12-3/TRBV12-4	-	-	13	TGTGCCAGCAGTTTAGTGGGGCCCGGGGAGCTGTTTTTT	CASSLVGPGELFF
TRBJ1-2	TRBV30	-	-	12	TGTGCCTGGTCCCGGGTTCCCTATGGCTACACCTTC	CAWSRVPYGYTF
TRBJ2-3	TRBV27	-	-	16	TGTGCCAGCAGTTTAGGGTTCCAGGGTCGCGCAGATACGCAGTATTTT	CASSLGFQGRADTQYF
TRBJ1-5	TRBV27	-	-	14	TGTGCCAGCAGTTCCAGGGTACCCGGCCAGCCCCAGCATTTT	CASSSRVPGQPQHF
TRBJ2-3	TRBV3-1/TRBV3-2	-	-	16	TGTGCCAGCAGCCAAGGGACTACGGTGGTTCCAGATACGCAGTATTTT	CASSQGTTVVPDTQYF
TRBJ1-2	TRBV14	few	-	14	TGTGCCAGCAGCCCATTTACAGGGTTAGGAGGCTACACCTTC	CASSPFTGLGGYTF
TRBJ1-1	TRBV18	-	TRBD1	13	TGTGCCACCTTACTGACAGGGAACGCTGAAGCTTTCTTT	CATLLTGNAEAFF
TRBJ2-5	TRBV7-9	-	-	14	TGTGCCAGCAGCTCAACAGGGACCCAAGAGACCCAGTACTTC	CASSSTGTQETQYF
TRBJ1-3	TRBV10-3	once	TRBD1	13	TGTGCCATCAGCTTGCGGACAGGGGACACCATATATTTT	CAISLRTGDTIYF
TRBJ1-1	TRBV7-2	-	-	14	TGTGCCAGCAGCTTGGGGAGATTAGTCACTGAAGCTTTCTTT	CASSLGRLVTEAFF
TRBJ2-3	TRBV18	-	TRBD1	15	TGTGCCAGCTCACACGACAGGGGAAGCACAGATACGCAGTATTTT	CASSHDRGSTDTQYF
TRBJ2-1	TRBV5-5	-	-	13	TGTGCCAGCAGCTTGTCGGCCTACAATGAGCAGTTCTTC	CASSLSAYNEQFF
TRBJ1-6	TRBV7-8	-	-	12	TGTGCCAGCAGCTTTTCGAATTCACCCCTCCACTTT	CASSFSNSPLHF
TRBJ2-3	TRBV4-2	few	TRBD2	16	TGTGCCAGCGGTCGGACTAGCGGGGTCGCGGGAGATACGCAGTATTTT	CASGRTSGVAGDTQYF
TRBJ2-3	TRBV28	few	-	15	TGTGCCAGCAGGGGTCTTGGGCAGGGCACAGATACGCAGTATTTT	CASRGLGQGTDTQYF
TRBJ1-2	TRBV5-4	-	-	13	TGTGCCAGCAGCGAGGACAGTAACTATGGCTACACCTTC	CASSEDSNYGYTF
TRBJ1-5	TRBV29-1	-	-	13	TGCAGCGTTGCCACTGGGCTGAATCAGCCCCAGCATTTT	CSVATGLNQPQHF
TRBJ1-6	TRBV6-4	-	-	13	TGTGCCAGCAGGAAGGACAGTCGAACACCCCTCCACTTT	CASRKDSRTPLHF
TRBJ2-7	TRBV6-5	few	-	13	TGTGCCAGCAGTAGGGACACTTACTACGAGCAGTACTTC	CASSRDTYYEQYF
TRBJ1-2	TRBV6-6	-	-	15	TGTGCCAGCAGGCCATCCGGAGATCACTCCTATGGCTACACCTTC	CASRPSGDHSYGYTF
TRBJ2-7	TRBV24-1	few	-	13	TGTGCCACCAGTGACGACAGCTTCGGGGAGCAGTACTTC	CATSDDSFGEQYF
TRBJ1-1	TRBV7-6	-	-	14	TGTGCCAGCAGCTTACAACAGGGCCACACTGAAGCTTTCTTT	CASSLQQGHTEAFF
TRBJ1-5	TRBV10-3	once	-	13	TGTGCCATCCGACAACAGGGCGATCAGCCCCAGCATTTT	CAIRQQGDQPQHF
TRBJ2-7	TRBV5-1	-	TRBD1	15	TGCGCCAGCAGCTTGGCAAACAGGGGGACCTACGAGCAGTACTTC	CASSLANRGTYEQYF
TRBJ2-7	TRBV5-1	-	-	15	TGCGCCAGCAGCTTGGAGTCAGGGTATGGCTACGAGCAGTACTTC	CASSLESGYGYEQYF
TRBJ2-7	TRBV18	once	-	14	TGTGCCAGCTCAGCAACCAGACAGGCCTACGAGCAGTACTTC	CASSATRQAYEQYF
TRBJ2-1	TRBV6-5	-	TRBD1	15	TGTGCCAGCAGTTACCCCGGGACAGGGAACAATGAGCAGTTCTTC	CASSYPGTGNNEQFF
TRBJ2-7	TRBV7-2	once	TRBD2	16	TGTGCCAGTACGAGGGGTAGCGGGAGAGGGTCCTACGAGCAGTACTTC	CASTRGSGRGSYEQYF
TRBJ1-2	TRBV18	-	-	15	TGTGCCAGCTCACCACGCAGGGGTGCTAACTATGGCTACACCTTC	CASSPRRGANYGYTF
TRBJ1-1	TRBV6-5	-	TRBD1	15	TGTGCCAGCAGTTACTGGACAGGGTCGGACACTGAAGCTTTCTTT	CASSYWTGSDTEAFF
TRBJ2-1	TRBV11-3	-	-	14	TGTGCCAGCAGCTTCGGGGGTGTCTACAATGAGCAGTTCTTC	CASSFGGVYNEQFF
TRBJ1-1	TRBV19	-	-	13	TGTGCCAGTGCTTGGGACTCTGAGACTGAAGCTTTCTTT	CASAWDSETEAFF
TRBJ1-2	TRBV9	-	TRBD1	15	TGTGCCAGCAGCACCAGAGGACAGGGTAACTATGGCTACACCTTC	CASSTRGQGNYGYTF
TRBJ2-2	TRBV12-5	-	-	16	TGTGCTAGTGGGACAACGGGGGGCCGAAGCACCGGGGAGCTGTTTTTT	CASGTTGGRSTGELFF
TRBJ2-7	TRBV2	few	TRBD1	14	TGTGCCAGCAGTGCCGTACAGGGGTCCTACGAGCAGTACTTC	CASSAVQGSYEQYF
TRBJ1-2	TRBV2	-	TRBD1	16	TGTGCCAGCAGTGGGACAGGGGGCTATTCAGGCTATGGCTACACCTTC	CASSGTGGYSGYGYTF
TRBJ1-1	TRBV29-1	-	TRBD1	14	TGCAGCGTCCAGGACAGGTTGGTGAACACTGAAGCTTTCTTT	CSVQDRLVNTEAFF
TRBJ2-1	TRBV5-8	-	-	17	TGTGCCAGCAGCCGGGGGTGGTTTACTAGCTCCTACAATGAGCAGTTCTTC	CASSRGWFTSSYNEQFF
TRBJ2-7	TRBV12-3/TRBV12-4	-	-	11	TGTGCCAGCAGTTTCCAGGACGAGCAGTACTTC	CASSFQDEQYF
TRBJ1-1	TRBV11-1	-	TRBD1	14	TGTGCCAGCAGCTTACAGGGGGCGCGAACTGAAGCTTTCTTT	CASSLQGARTEAFF
TRBJ2-7	TRBV18	-	-	13	TGTGCCAGCTCTGCCAGGGGAACCTACGAGCAGTACTTC	CASSARGTYEQYF
TRBJ2-5	TRBV29-1	-	TRBD2	14	TGCAGCGGAATACTAGCGGCTAGGACGGAGACCCAGTACTTC	CSGILAARTETQYF
TRBJ1-2	TRBV29-1	-	-	12	TGCAGCGTTAGGGGGATTCCCTATGGCTACACCTTC	CSVRGIPYGYTF
TRBJ2-2	TRBV2	few	-	13	TGTGCCAGCAGTGAAACGAGAGCCGGGGAGCTGTTTTTT	CASSETRAGELFF
TRBJ1-1	TRBV7-9	-	-	14	TGTGCCAGCAGCCCCGTGGGGGGGGGCACTGAAGCTTTCTTT	CASSPVGGGTEAFF
TRBJ2-2	TRBV7-9	few	-	13	TGTGCCAGCAGCTCCAGGGTTAGGGGGGAGCTGTTTTTT	CASSSRVRGELFF
TRBJ2-2	TRBV7-2	once	TRBD1	14	TGTGCCAGCAGCCCAGGGGGCAGGACCGGGGAGCTGTTTTTT	CASSPGGRTGELFF
TRBJ1-1	TRBV7-2	-	-	16	TGTGCCAGCAGCTTATTCCCCTTGGGGGGTGGCACTGAAGCTTTCTTT	CASSLFPLGGGTEAFF
TRBJ1-1	TRBV11-2	-	-	14	TGTGCCAGCAGCTTAGATCGGGGTAACACTGAAGCTTTCTTT	CASSLDRGNTEAFF
TRBJ2-4	TRBV6-5	-	-	14	TGTGCCAGCAGTCTGCAGGCAGCCAAAAACATTCAGTACTTC	CASSLQAAKNIQYF
TRBJ2-1	TRBV2	-	-	15	TGTGCCAGCAGTGAGGAGCGTCTTTCAAGGAATGAGCAGTTCTTC	CASSEERLSRNEQFF
TRBJ2-6	TRBV2	-	-	14	TGTGCCAGCAGTCGGGGGTCAGGGGCCAACGTCCTGACTTTC	CASSRGSGANVLTF
TRBJ2-1	TRBV30	-	TRBD2	14	TGTGCCTGGACCGCTAGCGGGAGAATGAATGAGCAGTTCTTC	CAWTASGRMNEQFF
TRBJ2-3	TRBV30	-	TRBD2	15	TGTGCCTGGAGTCATAGCGGGGGGTGGCGAGATACGCAGTATTTT	CAWSHSGGWRDTQYF